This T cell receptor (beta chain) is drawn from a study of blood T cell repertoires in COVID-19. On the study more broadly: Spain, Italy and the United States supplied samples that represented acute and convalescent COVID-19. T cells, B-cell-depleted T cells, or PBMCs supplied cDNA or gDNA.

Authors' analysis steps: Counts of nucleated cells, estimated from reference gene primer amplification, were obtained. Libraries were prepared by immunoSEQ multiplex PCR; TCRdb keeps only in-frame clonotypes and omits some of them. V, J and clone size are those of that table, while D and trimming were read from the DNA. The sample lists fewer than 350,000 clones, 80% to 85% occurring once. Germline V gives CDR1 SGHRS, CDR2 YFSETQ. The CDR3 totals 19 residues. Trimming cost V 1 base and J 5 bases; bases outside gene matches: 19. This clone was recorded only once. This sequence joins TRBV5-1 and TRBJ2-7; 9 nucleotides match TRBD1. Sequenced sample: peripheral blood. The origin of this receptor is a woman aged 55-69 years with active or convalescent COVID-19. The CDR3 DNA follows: TGCGCCAGCAGCTTGTATCACGGGACAGGGCGAAGTGAGCTGGACGAGCAGTACTTC. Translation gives CASSLYHGTGRSELDEQYF.